Presented here are 10 T cell receptor beta chains from one specimen sequenced in a study of T cells expressing NK-cell markers. TCRdb re-called the 5' RACE reads, yielding one record per CDR3 amino acid sequence without DNA. The sample's table shows 250,000 or so distinct CDR3 sequences. The sample taken for sequencing was blood T cells: a sorted CD56 or NKG2C T cell subset, CD4+ or CD8+ T cells, or bulk PBMC T cells (not recorded which). The source is a woman aged 18-69 years in good health.

The CDR3 loop reads CSIGLAGGSEQYF. The genes are TRBV29-1 and TRBJ2-7; checking the TCRdb D call of TRBD2 is not possible without DNA. The germline V gene has CDR1 SQVTM and CDR2 ANQGSEA. The CDR3 is 13 residues long.

The J gene is TRBJ2-3, the V gene TRBV9; lacking DNA, the TRBD1 call made by TCRdb goes unchecked. This CDR3 region has 15 residues. The V gene's germline CDR1 is SGDLS and CDR2 YYNGEE. This chain's CDR3 is CASARDGGRTDTQYF.

The chain has TRBV5-6 and TRBJ1-6. The CDR3 totals 16 residues. Germline-derived CDR1 and CDR2 are SGHDT and YYEEEE. This CDR3 is CASSLASSGSTLPLHF.

The V call is TRBV7-2, the J call TRBJ2-2; TCRdb picks TRBD1, but there is no DNA to check that call. The CDR3 totals 13 residues. The germline gives CDR1 SGHTA, CDR2 FQGNSA. CDR3 loop: CASTGTGPGELFF. Using reference TRBV7-2 and TRBJ2-2 for the parts outside the CDR3, the full variable domain is GAGVSQSPSNKVTEKGKDVELRCDPISGHTALYWYRQSLGQGLEFLIYFQGNSAPDKSGLPSDRFSAERTGGSVSTLTIQRTQQEDSAVYLCASTGTGPGELFFGEGSRLTVL.

The chain recombines TRBV7-2 with TRBJ2-4. Germline-derived CDR1 and CDR2 are SGHTA and FQGNSA. The CDR3 consists of 13 residues. CDR3 sequence reads: CASSLALTNIQYF.

The chain joins TRBV5-5 to TRBJ2-6. CDR1 is SGHKS, CDR2 YYEKEE, per germline (reference sequence). The CDR3 extends over 16 amino acids. The CDR3 is CASSLIWGSGANVLTF. The complete variable domain, with remaining parts taken from reference TRBV5-5 and TRBJ2-6, reads DAGVTQSPTHLIKTRGQQVTLRCSPISGHKSVSWYQQVLGQGPQFIFQYYEKEERGRGNFPDRFSARQFPNYSSELNVNALLLGDSALYLCASSLIWGSGANVLTFGAGSRLTVL.

CDR3 sequence: CASSRGQGRTNEKLFF. The chain carries TRBV4-3 and TRBJ1-4; there is no DNA to check the TCRdb D call of TRBD1. Germline loops: CDR1 LGHNA, CDR2 YSLEER. The CDR3 loop spans 16 amino acids.

The chain has TRBV20-1 and TRBJ2-5; there is no DNA to check the TCRdb D call of TRBD2. The CDR3 runs 16 residues. CDR1 DFQATT and CDR2 SNEGSKA come from the germline V gene (reference sequence). CDR3 loop: CSSVRTSGGVVETQYF.

The CDR3 loop reads CAISESGDTQYF. V is TRBV10-3 and J is TRBJ2-3. The CDR3 covers 12 residues. The germline gives CDR1 ENHRY, CDR2 SYGVKD.

This sequence joins TRBV18 and TRBJ2-1. Germline V gives CDR1 KGHSH, CDR2 LQKENI. This CDR3 has 13 residues. The CDR3 sequence is CASSQGNYNEQFF.